This T cell receptor beta chain was documented in a study of Graves' ophthalmopathy and Graves' hyperthyroidism. The authors used Ficoll-Paque density gradient centrifugation to separate PBMCs. The input was about 10 ml of fresh peripheral blood. RNA transcripts were the template, and TCR beta CDR3 regions were amplified from them. HTBI primers served in a first-round RT-PCR, which a second-round multiplex PCR followed. TCRdb recomputed calls from the multiplex PCR reads with MiXCR, one row per CDR3 protein. This sample carries fewer than 650,000 distinct CDR3 sequences, around a fifth of them seen once, and the ten largest clones take approximately 7.7%. Germline lookup yields CDR1 MNHEY and CDR2 SVGAGI. Trimming cost V 2 bases and J 10 bases, with 14 bases left between them. There are 13 residues in the CDR3.

The chain is built from TRBV6-5 and TRBJ2-5; D may correspond to TRBD1 or TRBD2 (5 bases each). Sequenced sample: peripheral blood. This TCR came from a woman aged 18 to 35 with stable Graves' hyperthyroidism. Some clones in this sample may be carry-over from other donors' samples. The CDR3 here is CASSYPGTTDQYF. In DNA, the CDR3 is TGTGCCAGCAGTTACCCCGGGACCACGGACCAGTACTTC.